Sequencing of this T cell receptor beta chain was carried out in a study of blood T cell repertoires in COVID-19. Clones were read by immunoSEQ multiplex PCR, and TCRdb kept only the in-frame ones, dropping some. In the table there are 150,000 to 250,000 clones, about 80% of which are singletons. The CDR3 length is 13 residues. The junction had 5 bases not matched to a gene; V was cut back by 5 bases and J by 4 bases. The rearrangement links TRBV12-3 or TRBV12-4 to TRBJ2-7, with 7 bases lining up with TRBD1. The sequencing sample was made of peripheral blood. This clonotype originated in a human donor with acute or convalescent COVID-19. The donor label of this sample is uncertain. The CDR3 coding sequence is TGTGCCAGCAGTCTGGGGACAGTTTACGAGCAGTACTTC. It encodes CASSLGTVYEQYF.